The T cell receptor (beta chain) described here comes from a study of blood T cell repertoires in COVID-19. Across the study: COVID-19 samples collected from the United States, Italy and Spain covered acute and convalescent phases. The analysed material was cDNA or gDNA that came from T cells, B-cell-depleted T cells, or PBMCs.

The CDR3 is 13 residues long. Germline-derived CDR1 and CDR2 are SQVTM and ANQGSEA. With 2 bases removed from V and 5 bases from J, the gap between germline ends came to 11 bases. Original analysis: Counts of nucleated cells, estimated from reference gene primer amplification, were obtained. TCRdb's table, derived via immunoSEQ multiplex PCR, lists solely in-frame clones and lacks some. V, J and clone size reflect that table, while D and trimming were determined from the DNA. The data show roughly 130,000 clones, roughly four fifths seen once. The sequencing input was peripheral blood. This clonotype was sampled from a woman between 45 and 65 years old with acute or convalescent COVID-19. J is TRBJ2-3 and V is TRBV29-1; D is unresolved. In DNA, the CDR3 is TGCAGCGTTGAACCGGGTTTCCGAGATACGCAGTATTTT. Translated: CSVEPGFRDTQYF.